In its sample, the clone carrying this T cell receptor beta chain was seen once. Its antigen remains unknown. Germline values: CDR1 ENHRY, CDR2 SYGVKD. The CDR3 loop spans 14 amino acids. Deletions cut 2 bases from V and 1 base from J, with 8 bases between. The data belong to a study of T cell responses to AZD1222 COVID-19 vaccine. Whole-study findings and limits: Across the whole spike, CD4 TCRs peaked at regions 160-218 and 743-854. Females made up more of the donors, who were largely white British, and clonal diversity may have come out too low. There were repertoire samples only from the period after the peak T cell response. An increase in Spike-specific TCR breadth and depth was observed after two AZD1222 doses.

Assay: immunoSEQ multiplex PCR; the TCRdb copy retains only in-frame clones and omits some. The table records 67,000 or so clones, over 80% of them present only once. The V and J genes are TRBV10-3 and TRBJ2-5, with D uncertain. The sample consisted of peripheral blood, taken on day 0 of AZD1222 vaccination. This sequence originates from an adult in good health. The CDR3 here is CAISERQLQETQYF. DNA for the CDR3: TGTGCCATCAGTGAGAGGCAGCTCCAAGAGACCCAGTACTTC.